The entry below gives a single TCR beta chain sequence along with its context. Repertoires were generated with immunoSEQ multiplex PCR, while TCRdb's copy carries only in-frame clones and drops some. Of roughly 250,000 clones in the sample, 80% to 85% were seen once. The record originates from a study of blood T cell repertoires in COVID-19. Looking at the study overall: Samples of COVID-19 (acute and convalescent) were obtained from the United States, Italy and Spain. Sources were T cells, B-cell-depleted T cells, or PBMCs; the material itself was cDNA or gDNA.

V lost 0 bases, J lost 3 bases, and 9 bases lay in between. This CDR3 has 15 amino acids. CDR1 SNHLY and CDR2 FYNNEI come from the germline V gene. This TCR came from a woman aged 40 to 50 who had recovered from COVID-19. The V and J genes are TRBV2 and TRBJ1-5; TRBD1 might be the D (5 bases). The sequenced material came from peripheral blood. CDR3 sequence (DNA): TGTGCCAGCAGTGAAGCCCGGGGGTCCAATCAGCCCCAGCATTTT. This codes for CASSEARGSNQPQHF.